This T cell receptor (beta chain) emerged from a study of T cells in Graves' hyperthyroidism and ophthalmopathy. The TCR beta CDR3 regions underwent amplification using RNA transcripts as the source. The primer set for the first-round RT-PCR of the TCR CDR3 was HTBI. TCRdb processed the multiplex PCR reads anew with MiXCR; each CDR3 protein has one entry. Among approximately 400,000 distinct CDR3 sequences, under 20% were seen once, and the ten largest hold 40% to 45%. Ophthalmopathy patients showed a Clinical Activity Score of at least 3, NOSPECS grade of at least 4 and duration under 3 months. The receptor was isolated from a young man with Graves' ophthalmopathy. The material sequenced was blood.

The CDR3, as DNA: TGTGCCAGCAGCTACCGCTCGGACAATGAGCAGTTCTTC. Protein: CASSYRSDNEQFF. V usage is TRBV5-6 and J usage is TRBJ2-1; no clear D. Germline V lookup: CDR1 SGHDT, CDR2 YYEEEE. The V end was cut by 3 bases, the J end by 5 bases, with 9 bases between. CDR3 length equals 13 residues.